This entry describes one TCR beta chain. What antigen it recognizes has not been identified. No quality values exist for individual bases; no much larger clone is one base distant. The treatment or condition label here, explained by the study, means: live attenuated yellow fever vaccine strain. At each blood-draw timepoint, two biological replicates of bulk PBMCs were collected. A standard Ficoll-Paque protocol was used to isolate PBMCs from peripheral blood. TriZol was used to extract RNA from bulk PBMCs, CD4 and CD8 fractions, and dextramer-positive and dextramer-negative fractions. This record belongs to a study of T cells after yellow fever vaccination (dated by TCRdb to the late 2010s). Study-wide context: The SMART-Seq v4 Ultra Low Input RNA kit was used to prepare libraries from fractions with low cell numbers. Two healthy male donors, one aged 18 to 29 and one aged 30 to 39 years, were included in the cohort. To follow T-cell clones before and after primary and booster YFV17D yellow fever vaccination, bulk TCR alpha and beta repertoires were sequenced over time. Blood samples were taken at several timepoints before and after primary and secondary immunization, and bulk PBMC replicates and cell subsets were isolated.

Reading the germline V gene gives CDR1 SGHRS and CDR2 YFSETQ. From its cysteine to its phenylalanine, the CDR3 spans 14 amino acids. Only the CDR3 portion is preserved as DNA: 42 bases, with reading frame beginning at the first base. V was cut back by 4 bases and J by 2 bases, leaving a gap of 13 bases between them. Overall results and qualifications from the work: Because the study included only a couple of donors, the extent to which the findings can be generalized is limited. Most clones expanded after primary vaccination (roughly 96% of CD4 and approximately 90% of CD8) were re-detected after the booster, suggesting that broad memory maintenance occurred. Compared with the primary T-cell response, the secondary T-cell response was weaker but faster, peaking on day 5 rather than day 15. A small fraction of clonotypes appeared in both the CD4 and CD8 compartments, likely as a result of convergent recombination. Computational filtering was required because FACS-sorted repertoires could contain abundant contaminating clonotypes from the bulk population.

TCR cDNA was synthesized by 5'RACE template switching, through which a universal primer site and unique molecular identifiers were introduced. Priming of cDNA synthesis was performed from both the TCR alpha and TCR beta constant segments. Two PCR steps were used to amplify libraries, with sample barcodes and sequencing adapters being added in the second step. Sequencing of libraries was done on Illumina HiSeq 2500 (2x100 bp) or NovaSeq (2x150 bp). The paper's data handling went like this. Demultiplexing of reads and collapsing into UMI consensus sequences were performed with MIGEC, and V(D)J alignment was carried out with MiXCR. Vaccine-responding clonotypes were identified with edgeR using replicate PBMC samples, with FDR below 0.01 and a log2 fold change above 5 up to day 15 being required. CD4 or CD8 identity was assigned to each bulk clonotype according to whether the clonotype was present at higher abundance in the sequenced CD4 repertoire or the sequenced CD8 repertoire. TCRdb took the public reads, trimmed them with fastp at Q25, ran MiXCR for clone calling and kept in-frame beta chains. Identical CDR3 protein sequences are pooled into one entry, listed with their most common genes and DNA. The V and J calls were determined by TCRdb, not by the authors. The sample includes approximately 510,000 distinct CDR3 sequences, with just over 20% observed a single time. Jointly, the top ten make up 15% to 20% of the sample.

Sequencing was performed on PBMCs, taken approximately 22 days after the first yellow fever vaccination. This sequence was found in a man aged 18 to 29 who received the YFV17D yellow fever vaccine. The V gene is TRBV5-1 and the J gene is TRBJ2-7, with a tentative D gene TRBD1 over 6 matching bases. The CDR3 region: CASSSTGQTYEQYF. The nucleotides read TGCGCCAGCAGCAGCACAGGGCAGACCTACGAGCAGTACTTC.